This T cell receptor (beta chain) was documented in a study of blood T cell repertoires in COVID-19. As for the study in general: Samples representing acute and convalescent COVID-19 were sourced from the United States, Italy and Spain. Sample material is recorded as cDNA or gDNA derived from T cells, B-cell-depleted T cells, or PBMCs.

Germline V gene sequence: CDR1 SEHNR, CDR2 FQNEAQ (reference sequence). Trimming removed 7 bases from V and 13 bases from J, with 17 bases in between. This CDR3 is built from 12 residues. This clone was detected a few times. Original processing methods: Cell counts per sample came from amplifying reference gene primers. Assay: immunoSEQ multiplex PCR; the TCRdb copy retains only in-frame clones and omits some. V, J and clone size are those of that table, while D and trimming were read from the DNA. The table includes 120,000 to 150,000 clones, more than 80% detected once. The chain uses TRBV7-9 and TRBJ2-1; a possible D gene is TRBD1 (6 bases). The specimen sequenced was peripheral blood. This TCR came from a human donor in a cohort sampled during active COVID-19. The CDR3 sequence: CASTSIPGHQFF. The CDR3 nucleotides are TGTGCCAGCACCTCGATACCGGGACACCAGTTCTTC.